The clone carrying this T cell receptor beta chain was seen a few times. Authors' analysis steps: Reference gene primer amplification yielded estimated nucleated cell counts. Some clones are missing from TCRdb's copy, which holds only in-frame ones; the method was immunoSEQ multiplex PCR. V, J and clone size reflect that table, while D and trimming were determined from the DNA. Among roughly 250,000 clones, about nine tenths were seen once, and the ten largest hold roughly 2.1%. CDR1 and CDR2 (germline): MDHEN, SYDVKM. This CDR3 has 14 residues. Trimming stripped 8 bases from V and 3 bases from J, with 14 bases between. This specimen comes from a study of blood T cell repertoires in COVID-19. Living in about 25 US areas, the participants were between about 18 and 95 years of age.

V gene TRBV28 combines with J gene TRBJ1-3, with D unclear. The clonotype comes from a woman in her thirties or forties with acute COVID-19. The sequenced sample consisted of PBMCs or T cells enriched from blood (not recorded which). The CDR3 bases are TGTGCCAGCTCCTCCGAGGGCCGTGGAAACACCATATATTTT. Protein sequence: CASSSEGRGNTIYF.